This entry lists 18 T cell receptor beta chains sequenced from one sample in a study of shared clonotypes between healthy human individuals. Sequencing used immunoSEQ multiplex PCR; TCRdb keeps in-frame clones, though not all of them. The table includes some 1,600,000 clones, approximately 98% detected once. Input material: naive CD4+ T cells sorted from blood. Stated subset: CD45RA+ positively selected. The receptors were sampled from a man aged 25-40 years in good health.

For the CDR3, the DNA is TGCGCCAGCAGCCAAGAAGCGGGGGGAGACACTGAAGCTTTCTTT. This gives the protein CASSQEAGGDTEAFF. The chain recombines TRBV4-3 with TRBJ1-1, with a weak D call TRBD1 (5 bases). Deletions cut 0 bases from V and 3 bases from J, with 11 bases between. Germline CDR1 and CDR2: LGHNA and YSLEER. The CDR3 contains 15 residues.

With regard to this clone: Other nucleotide sequences in the sample specify the same CDR3. The rearrangement links TRBV5-4 to TRBJ1-1; 10 bases agree with TRBD1. This CDR3 region has 15 residues. Germline-derived CDR1 and CDR2 are SGHNT and YYREEE (reference sequence). Losses at the gene ends were 3 bases for V and 3 bases for J; bases not matched to a gene: 5. CDR3 loop: CASSSPGQGYTEAFF. The CDR3 bases are TGTGCCAGCAGCTCCCCGGGACAGGGGTACACTGAAGCTTTCTTT.

J is TRBJ1-2 and V is TRBV7-9; possible D gene TRBD1, 5 bases. Germline V gives CDR1 SEHNR, CDR2 FQNEAQ (reference sequence). Trimming removed 5 bases from V and 1 base from J, with 14 bases in between. The CDR3 totals 15 residues. CDR3 region: CASSRWGRDNYGYTF. CDR3 bases: TGTGCCAGCAGCAGATGGGGACGGGATAACTATGGCTACACCTTC.

The gene calls are TRBV10-3 and TRBJ2-5, with D possibly being TRBD1 or TRBD2 (6 bases each). The CDR3 loop spans 13 amino acids. Germline CDR1 reads ENHRY; CDR2 reads SYGVKD. With 3 bases removed from V and 10 bases from J, the gap between germline ends came to 15 bases. In DNA, the CDR3 is TGTGCCATCAGTGAACAGGGCCCGGGGGTCCAGTACTTC. Protein: CAISEQGPGVQYF.

The J gene is TRBJ2-3, the V gene TRBV2, with 9 bases matching TRBD2. V gave up 6 bases and J gave up 0 bases; unmatched junction bases: 13. The germline gives CDR1 SNHLY, CDR2 FYNNEI. The CDR3 loop spans 18 amino acids. CDR3 bases: TGTGCCAGCAGCGGGGGGACTAGCCATTTTACTAGCACAGATACGCAGTATTTT. Translating gives CASSGGTSHFTSTDTQYF.

The chain employs TRBV19 and TRBJ2-7, with TRBD1 identical over 7 bases. CDR3 length: 16 residues. Trimming cost V 6 bases and J 4 bases; bases outside gene matches: 15. CDR1 is LNHDA and CDR2 is SQIVND in the germline V gene (reference sequence). CDR3 in amino acids: CASRPTGTERFYEQYF. Here the CDR3 DNA reads TGTGCCAGTAGGCCGACCGGGACAGAGAGATTTTACGAGCAGTACTTC.

The chain has TRBV2 and TRBJ1-5; D not certain. CDR1 and CDR2 from the germline V gene are SNHLY and FYNNEI. This CDR3 spans 13 amino acids. Trimming left V 3 bases short and J 3 bases short, with 6 bases between. CDR3 region: CASSEDFNQPQHF. The DNA of the CDR3 is TGTGCCAGCAGTGAGGATTTCAATCAGCCCCAGCATTTT.

Points on this clone: Different DNA sequences within this sample yield the same CDR3. This sequence joins TRBV2 and TRBJ2-2, with D hard to call. Trimming removed 7 bases from V and 5 bases from J, with 5 bases in between. CDR3 length equals 11 residues. The V gene's germline CDR1 is SNHLY and CDR2 FYNNEI. Written as DNA, the CDR3 is TGTGCCAGCAAAGGGACCGGGGAGCTGTTTTTT. It specifies CASKGTGELFF.

The table lists this clone with a count of one. This rearrangement joins TRBV7-2 to TRBJ1-4; D perhaps matches TRBD1 (5 bases). The CDR3 is 14 amino acids. Germline-derived CDR1 and CDR2 are SGHTA and FQGNSA. Trimming cost V 5 bases and J 7 bases, with 14 bases left between them. The CDR3 bases are TGTGCCAGCAGCAGAGGACAAGGTGGTGAAAAACTGTTTTTT. Translated, it gives CASSRGQGGEKLFF.

V usage is TRBV28 and J usage is TRBJ1-2, with a weak D call TRBD1 (6 bases). The CDR3 spans 14 residues. Trimming cost V 5 bases and J 6 bases, with 16 bases left between them. Germline V gene lookup returns CDR1 MDHEN and CDR2 SYDVKM. CDR3 amino acids: CASSPPGATNGYTF. CDR3 coding DNA: TGTGCCAGCAGTCCGCCAGGGGCTACCAATGGCTACACCTTC.

The chain uses TRBV11-2 and TRBJ2-1, with 8 bases identical to TRBD1. The CDR3 length is 17 residues. Germline V gene sequence: CDR1 SGHAT, CDR2 FQNNGV. V shed 4 bases and J 4 bases; nucleotides not matched to a gene: 12. The CDR3 coding sequence is TGTGCCAGCAGCTCCTACAGGGGGAAGTTTGGGTACAATGAGCAGTTCTTC. Translating it yields CASSSYRGKFGYNEQFF. Based on the CDR3 plus reference TRBV11-2 and TRBJ2-1, the full variable domain is EAGVAQSPRYKIIEKRQSVAFWCNPISGHATLYWYQQILGQGPKLLIQFQNNGVVDDSQLPKDRFSAERLKGVDSTLKIQPAKLEDSAVYLCASSSYRGKFGYNEQFFGPGTRLTVL.

The chain uses TRBV28 and TRBJ2-7, with 9 bases identical to TRBD1. The CDR3 covers 13 residues. V shed 2 bases, J shed 7 bases, and the junction held 3 bases outside the gene matches. Germline CDR1 MDHEN, CDR2 SYDVKM. CDR3 in amino acids: CASSLRTGVEQYF. The CDR3 DNA sequence: TGTGCCAGCAGTTTAAGGACAGGGGTGGAGCAGTACTTC.

In this sample, this clone turned up once. This sequence joins TRBV5-1 and TRBJ2-7; D remains unclear. The CDR3 length is 14 residues. V lost 2 bases, J lost 0 bases, and 9 bases lay in between. Germline V gene data show CDR1 as SGHRS and CDR2 as YFSETQ. CDR3: CASSFDTNSYEQYF. The CDR3 bases are TGCGCCAGCAGCTTCGACACTAACTCCTACGAGCAGTACTTC.

This clone was recorded once. The rearrangement links TRBV2 to TRBJ2-7; 7 nucleotides align to TRBD1. In germline, CDR1 is SNHLY, CDR2 FYNNEI. The CDR3 consists of 14 residues. Losses at the gene ends were 10 bases for V and 3 bases for J; bases not matched to a gene: 12. DNA for the CDR3: TGTGCCAACTTCAGGACAGGTTCGGGCTACGAGCAGTACTTC. Its protein product is CANFRTGSGYEQYF.

The rearrangement joins TRBV25-1 to TRBJ1-2; a weak D match, TRBD1 (5 bases). The CDR3 has 16 amino acids. Germline CDR1 reads MGHDK; CDR2 reads SYGVNS. The V end lost 3 bases, the J end lost 5 bases, and 19 bases lay between the germline ends. Here the CDR3 reads CASSDHRSGLWYGYTF. CDR3 sequence (DNA): TGTGCCAGCAGTGATCATAGGTCAGGGCTTTGGTATGGCTACACCTTC.

The CDR3 loop reads CASSPTGTTYEQYF. CDR3 in DNA: TGTGCCAGCAGCCCAACAGGGACAACCTACGAGCAGTACTTC. The J gene is TRBJ2-7, the V gene TRBV11-3, with a possible D match to TRBD1 (6 bases). Per the germline V gene, CDR1 is SGHNT and CDR2 is YENEEA. V gave up 5 bases and J gave up 2 bases, with 13 bases separating them. The CDR3 is made up of 14 amino acids. Based on the CDR3 plus reference TRBV11-3 and TRBJ2-7, the full variable domain is EAGVVQSPRYKIIEKKQPVAFWCNPISGHNTLYWYLQNLGQGPELLIRYENEEAVDDSQLPKDRFSAERLKGVDSTLKIQPAELGDSAVYLCASSPTGTTYEQYFGPGTRLTVT.

The chain recombines TRBV7-9 with TRBJ2-2, with D possibly being TRBD1 (6 bases). CDR3 length equals 15 residues. CDR1 and CDR2 from the germline V gene are SEHNR and FQNEAQ (reference sequence). Trimming shortened V by 2 bases and J by 6 bases, and 13 bases separated the two germline ends. CDR3 nucleotide sequence: TGTGCCAGCAGCTTATTCAGACAGGCTCCCGGGGAGCTGTTTTTT. Translating gives CASSLFRQAPGELFF.

Note on this clone: In the same sample, other DNA sequences code for this CDR3. V gene TRBV5-1 combines with J gene TRBJ1-1; D possibly corresponds to TRBD1 (6 bases). Germline V gene data show CDR1 as SGHRS and CDR2 as YFSETQ. Trimming pared 1 base from V and 1 base from J, leaving 8 bases between. The CDR3 sequence is 14 residues long. This CDR3 reads CASSLSRGNTEAFF. Here the CDR3 DNA reads TGCGCCAGCAGCTTGAGCAGGGGGAACACTGAAGCTTTCTTT.